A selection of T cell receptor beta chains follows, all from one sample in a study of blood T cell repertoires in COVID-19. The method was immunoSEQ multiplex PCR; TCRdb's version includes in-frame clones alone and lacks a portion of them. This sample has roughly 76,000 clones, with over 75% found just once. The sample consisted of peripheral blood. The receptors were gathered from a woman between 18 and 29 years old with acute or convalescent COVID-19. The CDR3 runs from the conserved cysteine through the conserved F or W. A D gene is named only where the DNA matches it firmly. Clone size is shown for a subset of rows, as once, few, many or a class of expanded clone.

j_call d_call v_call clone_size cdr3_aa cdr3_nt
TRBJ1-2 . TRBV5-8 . CASRGRRHYGYTF TGTGCCAGCAGAGGCAGGCGACACTATGGCTACACCTTC
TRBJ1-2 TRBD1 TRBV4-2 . CASSQDRGRQGNGYTF TGTGCCAGCAGCCAAGATAGAGGGAGACAGGGTAATGGCTACACCTTC
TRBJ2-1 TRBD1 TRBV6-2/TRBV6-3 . CASSSPGTGVRGNEQFF TGTGCCAGCAGCTCCCCCGGGACAGGGGTGCGAGGGAATGAGCAGTTCTTC
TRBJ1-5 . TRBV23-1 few CASRNRHSNQPQHF TGCGCCAGCAGAAACAGGCATAGCAATCAGCCCCAGCATTTT
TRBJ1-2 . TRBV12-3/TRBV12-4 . CASSVQVFDGYTF TGTGCCAGCAGTGTACAGGTTTTTGATGGCTACACCTTC
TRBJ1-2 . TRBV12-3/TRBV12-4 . CASGGHGSDGYTF TGTGCCAGCGGGGGACATGGATCTGATGGCTACACCTTC
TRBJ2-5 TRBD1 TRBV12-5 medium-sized CASGRRTGDFLETQYF TGTGCTAGTGGCCGCAGGACAGGGGACTTTTTGGAGACCCAGTACTTC
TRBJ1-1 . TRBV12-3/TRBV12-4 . CASSLGGGTEAFF TGTGCCAGCAGTTTAGGAGGGGGCACTGAAGCTTTCTTT
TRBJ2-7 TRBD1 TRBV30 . CAWSPGTGSEQYF TGTGCCTGGAGTCCCGGGACAGGCTCCGAGCAGTACTTC
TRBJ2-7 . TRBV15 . CATSRDNFYEQYF TGTGCCACCAGCAGAGATAATTTCTACGAGCAGTACTTC
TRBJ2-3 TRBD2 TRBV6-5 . CASSYAPGGGADTQYF TGTGCCAGCAGTTACGCCCCAGGCGGGGGAGCAGATACGCAGTATTTT
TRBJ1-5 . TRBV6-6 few CASTHRDNQPQHF TGTGCCAGCACCCACAGGGACAATCAGCCCCAGCATTTT
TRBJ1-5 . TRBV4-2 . CASSPRAPTGDLGSNQPQHF TGTGCCAGCAGCCCCCGAGCCCCGACAGGTGACCTGGGAAGCAATCAGCCCCAGCATTTT
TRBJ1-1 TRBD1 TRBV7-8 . CASRPTGVTEAFF TGTGCCAGCAGACCCACAGGGGTCACTGAAGCTTTCTTT
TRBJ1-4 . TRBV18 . CASSRALDEKLFF TGTGCCAGCTCACGCGCCCTCGATGAAAAACTGTTTTTT
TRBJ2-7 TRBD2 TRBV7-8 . CASSLASLAGGNEQYF TGTGCCAGCAGCTTAGCGTCTCTAGCGGGGGGGAACGAGCAGTACTTC
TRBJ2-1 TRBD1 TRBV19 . CASSPRGTGGFNEQFF TGTGCCAGTAGTCCAAGGGGGACAGGGGGGTTTAATGAGCAGTTCTTC
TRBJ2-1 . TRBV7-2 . CASSLEARWDEQFF TGTGCCAGCAGCTTAGAAGCTAGGTGGGATGAGCAGTTCTTC
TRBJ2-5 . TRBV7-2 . CASSSSRAVQETQYF TGTGCCAGCAGCTCCTCACGCGCGGTACAAGAGACCCAGTACTTC
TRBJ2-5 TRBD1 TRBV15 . CATSGKVQGAGETQYF TGTGCCACCAGCGGAAAAGTACAGGGGGCCGGCGAGACCCAGTACTTC
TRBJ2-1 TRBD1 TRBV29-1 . CSVEKRDRAYNEQFF TGCAGCGTGGAGAAACGGGACAGGGCATACAATGAGCAGTTCTTC
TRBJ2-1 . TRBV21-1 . CASSEGLAGDGEQFF TGTGCCAGCAGCGAAGGACTAGCGGGAGACGGTGAGCAGTTCTTC
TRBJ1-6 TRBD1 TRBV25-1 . CASSEGKGAYNSPLHF TGTGCCAGCAGTGAGGGGAAGGGGGCTTATAATTCACCCCTCCACTTT
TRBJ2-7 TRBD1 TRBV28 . CASSFLGAGGAYEQYF TGTGCCAGCAGTTTCCTGGGCGCAGGGGGCGCTTACGAGCAGTACTTC
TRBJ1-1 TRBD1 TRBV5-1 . CASSHGTANTEAFF TGCGCCAGCAGCCACGGGACAGCGAACACTGAAGCTTTCTTT
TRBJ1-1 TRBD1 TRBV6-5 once CASSYAPGQGTEAFF TGTGCCAGCAGTTACGCCCCGGGACAGGGGACTGAAGCTTTCTTT
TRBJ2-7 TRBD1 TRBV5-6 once CASSPGTGGYEQYF TGTGCCAGCAGCCCCGGGACAGGTGGCTACGAGCAGTACTTC
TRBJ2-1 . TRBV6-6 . CASTLDRYEQFF TGTGCCAGCACCCTTGACAGATATGAGCAGTTCTTC
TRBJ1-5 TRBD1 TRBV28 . CASSLRDRYQPQHF TGTGCCAGCAGTCTCCGGGACAGATATCAGCCCCAGCATTTT
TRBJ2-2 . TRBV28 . CASSLWGYGGAPTGELFF TGTGCCAGCAGTTTATGGGGCTACGGAGGCGCGCCCACCGGGGAGCTGTTTTTT
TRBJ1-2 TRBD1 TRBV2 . CASSTGQGAFGYTF TGTGCCAGCAGTACGGGACAGGGGGCGTTTGGCTACACCTTC
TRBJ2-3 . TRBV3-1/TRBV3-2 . CASSHSRPQNGTDTQYF TGTGCCAGCAGCCATTCCAGGCCGCAAAATGGCACAGATACGCAGTATTTT
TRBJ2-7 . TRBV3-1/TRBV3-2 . CASSQDSYFLGQAYEQYF TGTGCCAGCAGCCAAGATTCGTATTTTTTGGGACAAGCCTACGAGCAGTACTTC
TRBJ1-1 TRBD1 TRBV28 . CASSEDRRTEAFF TGTGCCAGCAGCGAGGACAGGAGGACTGAAGCTTTCTTT
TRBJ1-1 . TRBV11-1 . CASSFSTGGGTEAFF TGTGCCAGCAGCTTCTCGACAGGCGGGGGGACTGAAGCTTTCTTT
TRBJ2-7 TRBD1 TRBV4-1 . CASSQGQGAIREQYF TGCGCCAGCAGCCAGGGCCAGGGGGCGATTCGCGAGCAGTACTTC
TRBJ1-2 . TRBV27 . CASSSTGTALGYTF TGTGCCAGCAGTTCAACAGGGACGGCTCTTGGCTACACCTTC
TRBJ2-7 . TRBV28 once CASSLTASYEQYF TGTGCCAGCAGTTTGACAGCCTCCTACGAGCAGTACTTC
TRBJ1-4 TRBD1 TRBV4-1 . CASSHKGTGFNEKLFF TGCGCCAGCAGCCATAAAGGGACAGGTTTTAATGAAAAACTGTTTTTT
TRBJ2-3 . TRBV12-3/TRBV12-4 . CASSPIAGDTQYF TGTGCCAGCAGTCCTATAGCTGGGGATACGCAGTATTTT
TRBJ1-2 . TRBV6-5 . CASSYGQGIGGYTF TGTGCCAGCAGTTACGGGCAGGGGATCGGTGGCTACACCTTC
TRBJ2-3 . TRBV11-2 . CASIRQTQHTDTQYF TGTGCCAGCATCCGCCAGACACAACACACAGATACGCAGTATTTT
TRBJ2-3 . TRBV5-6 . CARELDTQYF TGTGCCAGAGAGCTAGATACGCAGTATTTT
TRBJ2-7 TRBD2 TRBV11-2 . CASSPSGRALYEQYF TGTGCCAGCAGCCCCAGCGGGAGGGCCCTCTACGAGCAGTACTTC
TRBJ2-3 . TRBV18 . CASSPRVFTDTQYF TGTGCCAGCTCACCCAGGGTCTTCACAGATACGCAGTATTTT
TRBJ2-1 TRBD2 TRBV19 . CASRREEDYNEQFF TGTGCCAGTAGGCGGGAGGAGGACTACAATGAGCAGTTCTTC
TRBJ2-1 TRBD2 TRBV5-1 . CASRTGPGLAGHNEQFF TGCGCCAGCAGGACCGGGCCGGGACTAGCGGGCCACAATGAGCAGTTCTTC
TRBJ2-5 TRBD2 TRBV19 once CASSIGRGGLETQYF TGTGCCAGTAGTATTGGGCGGGGGGGCCTTGAGACCCAGTACTTC
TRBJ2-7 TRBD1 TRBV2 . CASRRQGFEQYF TGTGCCAGCAGGAGACAGGGTTTCGAGCAGTACTTC
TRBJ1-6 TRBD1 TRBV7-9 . CASSQTDRENSPLHF TGTGCCAGCAGCCAAACAGACAGGGAAAATTCACCCCTCCACTTT
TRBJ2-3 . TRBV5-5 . CASSTSLVRDTQYF TGTGCCAGCAGCACTAGCTTAGTGAGAGATACGCAGTATTTT
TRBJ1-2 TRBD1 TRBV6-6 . CASSQRRGQGLGYGYTF TGTGCCAGCAGTCAACGCCGTGGACAGGGTTTGGGCTATGGCTACACCTTC